The T cell receptor (beta chain) under discussion was sequenced for a study of blood T cell repertoires in COVID-19. Study details: T cells, B-cell-depleted T cells, or PBMCs supplied cDNA or gDNA.

Using immunoSEQ multiplex PCR, the repertoire was profiled, and TCRdb retains in-frame clones only, with some absent. The sample carries over 300,000 clones, approximately 82% recorded once. V shed 5 bases and J 4 bases; nucleotides not matched to a gene: 9. The CDR3 totals 17 residues. Germline CDR1 reads SGHTA; CDR2 reads FQGTGA. The specimen was peripheral blood. The V and J genes are TRBV7-3 and TRBJ2-1, with 12 bases fitting TRBD2. The sequence was obtained from a woman in her forties or fifties with acute or convalescent COVID-19. The CDR3 loop is CASSPTPTSGGYNEQFF. For the CDR3, the DNA is TGTGCCAGCAGCCCTACCCCGACTAGCGGGGGATACAATGAGCAGTTCTTC.